The TCR beta chain under discussion was sequenced for a study of T cell responses to AZD1222 COVID-19 vaccine. Regarding the study as a whole: Among AZD1222 vaccinees, only five or six were seropositive at baseline. The donor cohort was predominantly white British with a female majority, and clonal diversity may have been underestimated. Epitopes outside B.1.351 and B.1.1.7 mutated regions reportedly drew nearly half of spike TCRs. Rises in breadth and depth of Spike-specific TCRs came after two AZD1222 doses.

V lost 6 bases and J lost 5; bases outside the gene matches: 4. Germline-derived CDR1 and CDR2 are SNHLY and FYNNEI. This CDR3 region has 13 residues. Some clones are missing from TCRdb's copy, which holds only in-frame ones; the method was immunoSEQ multiplex PCR. The repertoire holds 180,000 or so clones, with roughly 92% as singletons. Notes on this clone: Antigen unknown.

The receptor was isolated from an adult who received the AZD1222 COVID-19 vaccine. The sample was peripheral blood, taken 28 days after the second AZD1222 dose. The rearrangement joins TRBV2 to TRBJ2-1; 7 bases are shared with TRBD1. Written as DNA, the CDR3 is TGTGCCAGCAGCGGACAGGCCGACAATGAGCAGTTCTTC. Residues: CASSGQADNEQFF.